This TCR beta chain was captured in a study of monozygotic twins with cystic fibrosis. Findings and limits, study-wide: Monozygotic CF twin pairs shared significantly more nucleotide-identical clonotypes than unrelated CF individuals did. Clonality was generally low (median about 0.01), higher in the most severe patients. V usage most resembled the co-twin in 13 of 16 pairs.

Clones were sequenced by immunoSEQ multiplex PCR, and TCRdb holds only the in-frame ones, with some missing. The sample holds under 20,000 clones, roughly nine tenths seen once. Comment on this clone: Antigen specificity is unknown.

Sequenced: blood. The receptor was isolated from a girl aged 2 to 9 with cystic fibrosis.

The CDR3 nucleotides read TGTGCCAGCAGCCAAGCCAGAAACACTGAAGCTTTCTTT. Amino acid sequence: CASSQARNTEAFF. The chain has TRBV4-2 and TRBJ1-1, with D hard to call. The V gene lost 1 base and the J gene lost 2 bases, with 5 bases spanning the gap. This CDR3 has 13 amino acids. Germline V gene lookup returns CDR1 LGHNA and CDR2 YNFKEQ.